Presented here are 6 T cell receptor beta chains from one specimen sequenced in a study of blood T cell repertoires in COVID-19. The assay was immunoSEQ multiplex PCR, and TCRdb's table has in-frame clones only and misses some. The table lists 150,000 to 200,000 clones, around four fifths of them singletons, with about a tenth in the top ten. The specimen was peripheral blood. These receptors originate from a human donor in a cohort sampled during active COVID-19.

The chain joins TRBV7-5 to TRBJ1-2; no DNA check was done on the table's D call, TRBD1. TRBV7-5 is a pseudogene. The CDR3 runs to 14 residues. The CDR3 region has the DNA TGTGCCAGAAGAAGACAGGGCCCCAACTATGGCTACACCTTC. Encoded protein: CARRRQGPNYGYTF.

For the CDR3, the DNA is TGTGCCAGCAGGACTAGCGGATGGGGTTTTTTCGAGCAGTACTTC. It codes for CASRTSGWGFFEQYF. The V gene is TRBV11-2, the J gene TRBJ2-7; 9 nucleotides align to TRBD2. From germline, CDR1 is SGHAT and CDR2 FQNNGV. V was pared by 6 bases and J by 6 bases, with 12 bases of the junction left unmatched. This CDR3 has 15 amino acids.

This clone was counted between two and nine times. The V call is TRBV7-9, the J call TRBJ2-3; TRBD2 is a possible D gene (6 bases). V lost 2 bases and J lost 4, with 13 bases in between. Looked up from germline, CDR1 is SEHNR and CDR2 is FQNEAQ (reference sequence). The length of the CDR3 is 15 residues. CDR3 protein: CASSLLTRYADTQYF. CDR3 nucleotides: TGTGCCAGCAGCTTACTGACTAGATATGCAGATACGCAGTATTTT.

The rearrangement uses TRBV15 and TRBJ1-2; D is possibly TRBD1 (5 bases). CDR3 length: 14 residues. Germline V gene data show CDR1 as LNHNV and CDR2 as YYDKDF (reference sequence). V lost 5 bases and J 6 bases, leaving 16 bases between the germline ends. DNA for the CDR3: TGTGCCACCAGCGGAGTTCAGGGTATGGATGGCTACACCTTC. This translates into CATSGVQGMDGYTF. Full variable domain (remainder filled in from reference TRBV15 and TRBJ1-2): DAMVIQNPRYQVTQFGKPVTLSCSQTLNHNVMYWYQQKSSQAPKLLFHYYDKDFNNEADTPDNFQSRRPNTSFCFLDIRSPGLGDTAMYLCATSGVQGMDGYTFGSGTRLTVV.

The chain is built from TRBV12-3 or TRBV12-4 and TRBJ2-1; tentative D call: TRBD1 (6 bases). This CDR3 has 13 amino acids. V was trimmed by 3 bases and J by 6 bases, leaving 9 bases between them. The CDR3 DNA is TGTGCCAGCAGTTTGTCCAGGGGCAATGAGCAGTTCTTC. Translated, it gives CASSLSRGNEQFF.

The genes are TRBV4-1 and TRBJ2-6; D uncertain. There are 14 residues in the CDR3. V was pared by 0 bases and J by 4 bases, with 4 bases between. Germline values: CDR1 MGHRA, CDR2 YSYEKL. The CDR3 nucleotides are TGCGCCAGCAGCCAAGAGCGGGGGGCCAACGTCCTGACTTTC. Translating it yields CASSQERGANVLTF.